This T cell receptor (beta chain) emerged from a study of cytomegalovirus exposure and HLA in healthy donors. This clone has a handful of counts. The CDR3 runs to 17 residues. Germline V gives CDR1 SGHRS, CDR2 YFSETQ. With V trimmed by 4 bases and J by 5 bases, 15 bases remained unmatched. PCR was performed using 60 Vbeta and 13 Jbeta primers. Clones were read by immunoSEQ multiplex PCR, and TCRdb kept only the in-frame ones, dropping some. The sample includes some 170,000 clones, about 81% of them seen just once. Sequencing input: PBMCs. This clonotype was sampled from a woman aged 25-40 years in good health and CMV-seronegative. The V gene is TRBV5-1, the J gene TRBJ2-5, with 9 positions matching TRBD2. DNA for the CDR3: TGCGCCAGCAGCGCGGGGGGGAGTCTAAGGGGCATCGAGACCCAGTACTTC. This sequence encodes CASSAGGSLRGIETQYF.